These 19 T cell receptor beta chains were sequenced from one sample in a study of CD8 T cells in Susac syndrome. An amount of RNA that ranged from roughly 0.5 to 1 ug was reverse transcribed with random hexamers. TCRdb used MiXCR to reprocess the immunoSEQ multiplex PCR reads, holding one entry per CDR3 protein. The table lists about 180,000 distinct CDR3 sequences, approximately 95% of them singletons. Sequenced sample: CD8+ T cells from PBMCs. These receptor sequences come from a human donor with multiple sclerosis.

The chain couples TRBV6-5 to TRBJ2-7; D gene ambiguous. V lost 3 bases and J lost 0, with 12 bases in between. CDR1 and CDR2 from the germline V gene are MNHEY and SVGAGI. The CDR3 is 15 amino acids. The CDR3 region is CASSYFPWDSYEQYF. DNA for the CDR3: TGTGCCAGCAGTTATTTCCCGTGGGACTCCTACGAGCAGTACTTC.

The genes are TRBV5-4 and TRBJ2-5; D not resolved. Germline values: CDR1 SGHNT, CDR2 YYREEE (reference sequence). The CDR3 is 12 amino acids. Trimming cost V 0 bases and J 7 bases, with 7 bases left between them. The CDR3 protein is CASSLADGTQYF. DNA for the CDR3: TGTGCCAGCAGCTTGGCCGATGGGACCCAGTACTTC.

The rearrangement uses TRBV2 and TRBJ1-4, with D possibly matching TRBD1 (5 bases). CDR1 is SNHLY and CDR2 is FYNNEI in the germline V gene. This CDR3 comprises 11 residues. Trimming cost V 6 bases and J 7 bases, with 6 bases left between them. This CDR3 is CASRGGEKLFF. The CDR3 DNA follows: TGTGCCAGCAGGGGGGGTGAAAAACTGTTTTTT.

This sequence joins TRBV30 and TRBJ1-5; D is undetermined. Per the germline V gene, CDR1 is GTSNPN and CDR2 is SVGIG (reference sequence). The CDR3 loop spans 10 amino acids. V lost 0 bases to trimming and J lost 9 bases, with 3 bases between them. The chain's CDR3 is CAWSVRPQHF. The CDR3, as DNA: TGTGCCTGGAGTGTCAGGCCCCAGCATTTT.

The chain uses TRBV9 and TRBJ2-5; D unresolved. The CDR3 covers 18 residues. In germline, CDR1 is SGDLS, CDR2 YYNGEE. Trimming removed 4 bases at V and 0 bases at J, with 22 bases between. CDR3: CASSPKELESQNQETQYF. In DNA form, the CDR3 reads TGTGCCAGCAGCCCGAAAGAGCTCGAGAGCCAAAACCAAGAGACCCAGTACTTC.

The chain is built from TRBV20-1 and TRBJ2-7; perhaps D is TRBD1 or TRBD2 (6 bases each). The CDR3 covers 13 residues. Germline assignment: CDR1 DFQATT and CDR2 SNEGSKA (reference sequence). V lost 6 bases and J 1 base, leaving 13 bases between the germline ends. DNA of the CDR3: TGCAGTGCCAGGGGACTCTTGTCCTACGAGCAGTACTTC. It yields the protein CSARGLLSYEQYF.

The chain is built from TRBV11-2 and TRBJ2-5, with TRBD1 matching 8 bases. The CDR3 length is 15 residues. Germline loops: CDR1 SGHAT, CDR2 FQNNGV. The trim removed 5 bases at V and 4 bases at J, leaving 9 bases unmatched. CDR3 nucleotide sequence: TGTGCCAGCAGCCCCAGTGCCGGACAGGGAGAGACCCAGTACTTC. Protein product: CASSPSAGQGETQYF.

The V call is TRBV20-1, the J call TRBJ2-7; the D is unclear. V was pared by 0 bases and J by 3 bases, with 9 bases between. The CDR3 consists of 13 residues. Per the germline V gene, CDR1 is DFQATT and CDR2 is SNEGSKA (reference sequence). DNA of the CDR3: TGCAGTGCTAGAGATCAAACCCGCTACGAGCAGTACTTC. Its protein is CSARDQTRYEQYF.

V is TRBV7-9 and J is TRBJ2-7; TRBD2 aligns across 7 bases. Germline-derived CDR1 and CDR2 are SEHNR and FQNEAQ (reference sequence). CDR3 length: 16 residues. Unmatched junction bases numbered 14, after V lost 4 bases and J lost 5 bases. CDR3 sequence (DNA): TGTGCCAGCAGCTCCTCGGTCGCGGGAGCAAGAAACGAGCAGTACTTC. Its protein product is CASSSSVAGARNEQYF.

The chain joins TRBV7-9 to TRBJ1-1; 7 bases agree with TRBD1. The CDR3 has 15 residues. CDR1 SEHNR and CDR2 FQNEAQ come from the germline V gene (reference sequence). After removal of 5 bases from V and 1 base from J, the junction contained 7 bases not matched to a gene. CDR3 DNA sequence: TGTGCCAGCAGCGCACCAGGACAGGCGAACACTGAAGCTTTCTTT. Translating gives CASSAPGQANTEAFF.

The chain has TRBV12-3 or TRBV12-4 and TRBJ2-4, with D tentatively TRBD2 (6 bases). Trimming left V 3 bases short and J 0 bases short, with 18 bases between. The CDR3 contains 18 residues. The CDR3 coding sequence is TGTGCCAGCAGTTTTTTGTGGAGGGGATCTTTAGCCAAAAACATTCAGTACTTC. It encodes CASSFLWRGSLAKNIQYF.

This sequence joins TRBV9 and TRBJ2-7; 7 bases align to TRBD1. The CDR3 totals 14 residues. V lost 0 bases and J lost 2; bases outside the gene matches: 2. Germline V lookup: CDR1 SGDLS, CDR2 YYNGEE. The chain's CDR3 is CASSVGQGPYEQYF. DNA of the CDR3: TGTGCCAGCAGCGTAGGACAGGGTCCCTACGAGCAGTACTTC.

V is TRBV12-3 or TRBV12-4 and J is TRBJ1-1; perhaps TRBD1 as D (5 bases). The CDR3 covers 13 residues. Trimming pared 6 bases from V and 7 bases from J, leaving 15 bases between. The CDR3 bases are TGTGCCAGCAGCCCCCAGGGTTCGGGTGAAGCTTTCTTT. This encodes CASSPQGSGEAFF.

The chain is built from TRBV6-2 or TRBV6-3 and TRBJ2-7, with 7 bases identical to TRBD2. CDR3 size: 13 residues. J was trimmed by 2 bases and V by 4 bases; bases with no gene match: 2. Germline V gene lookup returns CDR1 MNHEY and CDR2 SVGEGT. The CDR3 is CASSFGGAYEQYF. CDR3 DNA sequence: TGTGCCAGCAGTTTTGGGGGGGCCTACGAGCAGTACTTC.

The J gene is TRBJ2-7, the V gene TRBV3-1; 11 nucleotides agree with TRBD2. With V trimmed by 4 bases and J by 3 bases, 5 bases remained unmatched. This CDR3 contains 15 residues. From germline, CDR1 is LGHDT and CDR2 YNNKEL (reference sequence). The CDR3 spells CASSRRLAGNYEQYF. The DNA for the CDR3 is TGTGCCAGCAGCCGTAGACTAGCGGGAAACTACGAGCAGTACTTC.

CDR3 protein: CASSHSGSGYEQYF. Written as DNA, the CDR3 is TGTGCCAGCAGTCATAGCGGGAGTGGCTACGAGCAGTACTTC. The chain carries TRBV7-8 and TRBJ2-7; 9 bases line up with TRBD2. The germline gives CDR1 SGHVS, CDR2 FQNEAQ. The V gene end was trimmed by 6 bases and the J gene end by 3 bases; junction bases not matched to a gene: 6. The CDR3 length is 14 residues.

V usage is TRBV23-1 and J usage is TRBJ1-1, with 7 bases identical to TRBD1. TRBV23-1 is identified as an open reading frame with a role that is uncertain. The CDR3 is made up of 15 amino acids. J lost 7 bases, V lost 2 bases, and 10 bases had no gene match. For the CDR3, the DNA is TGCGCCAGCAGTCAACCCGGGGACAGCGGGAGTGAAGCTTTCTTT. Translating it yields CASSQPGDSGSEAFF.

The CDR3 nucleotides read TGTGCCAGCAGCTACGAGGCTCCGAGGGACAGTGAGCAGTTCTTC. Amino acid sequence: CASSYEAPRDSEQFF. The V and J genes are TRBV7-9 and TRBJ2-1; 7 bases are shared with TRBD1. This CDR3 has 15 residues. Germline assignment: CDR1 SEHNR and CDR2 FQNEAQ (reference sequence). V trimming: 4 bases; J trimming: 9 bases; junction bases outside the gene matches: 12.

The CDR3, as DNA: TGTGCCACCGGGGAACCCGGGACTAGAGATACCGAGCAGTACTTC. It yields the protein CATGEPGTRDTEQYF. The chain combines TRBV24-1 with TRBJ2-7; TRBD2 matches at 8 bases. V was pared by 9 bases and J by 6 bases, with 15 bases of the junction left unmatched. The CDR3 contains 15 residues. Germline CDR1 KGHDR, CDR2 SFDVKD.